One and the same sample provided the 26 T cell receptor beta chains below, sequenced in a study of early T cells in non-severe SARS-CoV-2 infection. MiXCR was run by TCRdb on the 5' RACE reads, yielding one entry per CDR3 protein. The sample lists tens of thousands of distinct CDR3 sequences; less than 12% were seen once. The sequencing used whole blood, collected at baseline. The receptor set was obtained from an adult who was a healthcare worker with PCR-confirmed SARS-CoV-2 infection or an uninfected control (not recorded which).

CDR3 sequence (DNA): TGCAGCGTACGGATCGTTGAAGCTTTCTTT. This codes for CSVRIVEAFF. The chain has TRBV29-1 and TRBJ1-1; D remains ambiguous. Germline-derived CDR1 and CDR2 are SQVTM and ANQGSEA. V lost 6 bases and J lost 7, with 9 bases in between. The CDR3 is 10 amino acids.

This clonotype occurred a few times. The chain has TRBV14 and TRBJ2-7; TRBD1 might be the D (5 bases). V lost 4 bases to trimming and J lost 4 bases, with 11 bases between them. The CDR3 length is 13 residues. CDR1 SGHDN and CDR2 FVKESK come from the germline V gene. The CDR3 sequence is CASSRDQGYEQYF. Here the CDR3 DNA reads TGTGCCAGCAGCCGAGACCAGGGATACGAGCAGTACTTC.

The rearrangement uses TRBV29-1 and TRBJ2-7; D is undetermined. V lost 6 bases, J lost 6 bases, and 15 bases lay in between. The CDR3 consists of 12 residues. In germline, CDR1 is SQVTM, CDR2 ANQGSEA. The CDR3 here is CSVAPPGREQYF. CDR3 DNA: TGCAGCGTCGCCCCACCTGGTCGCGAGCAGTACTTC.

This clonotype was seen many times. The rearrangement uses TRBV20-1 and TRBJ1-1; D is ambiguous. This CDR3 spans 12 amino acids. Germline assignment: CDR1 DFQATT and CDR2 SNEGSKA (reference sequence). The V end was cut by 6 bases, the J end by 2 bases, with 10 bases between. The CDR3, as DNA: TGCAGTGCCGGGGATACAAACACTGAAGCTTTCTTT. Amino acid sequence: CSAGDTNTEAFF.

This sequence joins TRBV20-1 and TRBJ2-4; D is unclear. Germline V gene data show CDR1 as DFQATT and CDR2 as SNEGSKA (reference sequence). The V end was cut by 5 bases, the J end by 0 bases, with 14 bases between. This CDR3 contains 15 residues. The CDR3 bases are TGCAGTGCTCACTACGCGGCAGGAGCCAAAAACATTCAGTACTTC. Translating gives CSAHYAAGAKNIQYF.

V gene TRBV7-2 combines with J gene TRBJ2-3; D is unresolved. CDR1 and CDR2 (germline): SGHTA, FQGNSA. The CDR3 length is 14 residues. The ends were cut back, 1 base at V and 2 bases at J, with 7 bases in the middle. The CDR3 reads CASSLGQFTDTQYF. The CDR3 DNA reads as TGTGCCAGCAGCTTAGGCCAGTTCACAGATACGCAGTATTTT.

In its sample, this clonotype was seen many times. The rearrangement joins TRBV18 to TRBJ2-5; 8 bases are shared with TRBD1. The V gene end was trimmed by 4 bases and the J gene end by 2 bases; junction bases not matched to a gene: 0. This CDR3 spans 13 amino acids. Germline V CDR1 and CDR2: KGHSH, LQKENI. The CDR3, as DNA: TGTGCCAGCTCACGACAGGGGCAAGAGACCCAGTACTTC. This codes for CASSRQGQETQYF.

The chain has TRBV20-1 and TRBJ2-5, with D unclear. This CDR3 contains 12 residues. Trimming pared 1 base from V and 4 bases from J, leaving 7 bases between. Germline CDR1 DFQATT, CDR2 SNEGSKA (reference sequence). The CDR3 DNA sequence: TGCAGTGCTAGAGCTGTAGGAGAGACCCAGTACTTC. As protein: CSARAVGETQYF.

As concerns this clonotype: At one end the junction does not follow the germline gene, possibly because of a read error. The rearrangement joins TRBV19 to TRBJ2-3, with D maybe TRBD1 (5 bases). Germline V lookup: CDR1 LNHDA, CDR2 SQIVND (reference sequence). The CDR3 runs 14 residues. The CDR3 region is CASSIPGFLDTRYF. The CDR3 nucleotides read TGTGCCAGTAGTATCCCAGGGTTTTTGGATACGCGGTATTTT.

This clonotype was seen at least ten times. This chain connects TRBV7-2 to TRBJ1-1, with D possibly TRBD1 on 5 matching bases. V was cut by 5 bases and J by 3 bases, with 13 bases left in between. The CDR3 is 14 amino acids. Germline V CDR1 and CDR2: SGHTA, FQGNSA. The CDR3 DNA sequence: TGTGCCAGCAGCCCCGGGCAGGGACACACTGAAGCTTTCTTT. This encodes CASSPGQGHTEAFF.

Concerning this clonotype: A much larger clone differs by one base, so this may be a read error. The chain couples TRBV28 to TRBJ1-1; 7 nucleotides match TRBD1. The CDR3 is 13 amino acids. Germline CDR1 and CDR2: MDHEN and SYDVKM. The junction had 7 bases not matched to a gene; V was cut back by 6 bases and J by 6 bases. CDR3: CASSPDREPEAFF. In DNA form, the CDR3 reads TGTGCCAGCAGCCCCGACAGGGAACCTGAAGCTTTCTTT.

This chain connects TRBV5-6 to TRBJ1-5; D is unresolved. Germline CDR1 SGHDT, CDR2 YYEEEE. CDR3 size: 14 residues. The V end lost 4 bases, the J end lost 5 bases, and 13 bases lay between the germline ends. CDR3 DNA: TGTGCCAGCAGCATGGGTCCTAGGGATCAGCCCCAGCATTTT. It codes for CASSMGPRDQPQHF.

CDR3 DNA: TGCGCCAGCAGCCCCGGGCCTGACTTCAATCAGCCCCAGCATTTT. The encoded protein is CASSPGPDFNQPQHF. This chain connects TRBV5-1 to TRBJ1-5; D not resolved. V was trimmed by 4 bases and J by 3 bases, leaving 14 bases between them. The CDR3 totals 15 residues. CDR1 and CDR2 (germline): SGHRS, YFSETQ. The variable domain in full, with the rest retrieved from reference TRBV5-1 and TRBJ1-5, is KAGVTQTPRYLIKTRGQQVTLSCSPISGHRSVSWYQQTPGQGLQFLFEYFSETQRNKGNFPGRFSGRQFSNSRSEMNVSTLELGDSALYLCASSPGPDFNQPQHFGDGTRLSIL.

The genes are TRBV9 and TRBJ2-1; 8 nucleotides align to TRBD2. The CDR3 contains 15 residues. Germline V gene lookup returns CDR1 SGDLS and CDR2 YYNGEE. V shed 4 bases, J shed 5 bases, and the junction held 8 bases outside the gene matches. The CDR3 loop reads CASSTRGSGNNEQFF. The CDR3 DNA follows: TGTGCCAGCAGCACCCGTGGTAGCGGGAACAATGAGCAGTTCTTC.

About this clonotype itself: The junction does not match germline at one end; this may be a read error. This chain links TRBV12-3 or TRBV12-4 with TRBJ1-4; TRBD1 aligns across 10 bases. The length of the CDR3 is 14 residues. CDR3: CASSTTGGSEKLFF. Here the CDR3 DNA reads TGCGCCAGCAGTACGACAGGGGGCTCTGAAAAACTGTTTTTT.

This clonotype was counted a few times. The chain employs TRBV7-3 and TRBJ2-3; D is unresolved. Germline CDR1 SGHTA, CDR2 FQGTGA. The CDR3 has 13 residues. Trimming took 4 bases from V and 5 from J, leaving 10 bases between them. The chain's CDR3 is CASSSGREDTQYF. DNA for the CDR3: TGTGCCAGCAGCTCAGGACGAGAAGATACGCAGTATTTT.

There are many counts of this clonotype. The chain employs TRBV9 and TRBJ2-1, with 7 positions matching TRBD2. The ends lost 0 bases at V and 8 bases at J; junction bases unmatched: 20. This CDR3 is 19 amino acids long. From germline, CDR1 is SGDLS and CDR2 YYNGEE. CDR3 sequence: CASSVGGGLVPRRGYEQFF. The CDR3 DNA reads as TGTGCCAGCAGCGTAGGAGGAGGACTAGTTCCCCGTCGGGGCTATGAGCAGTTCTTC.

The chain combines TRBV27 with TRBJ2-7, with 7 bases that match TRBD2. Losses at the gene ends were 6 bases for V and 3 bases for J; bases not matched to a gene: 8. In germline, CDR1 is MNHEY, CDR2 SMNVEV (reference sequence). The CDR3 runs 14 residues. The DNA of the CDR3 is TGTGCCAGCAGAGCCGGGGGGAACCACTACGAGCAGTACTTC. Protein product: CASRAGGNHYEQYF.

This clonotype was observed many times. The chain employs TRBV28 and TRBJ1-5; no clear D gene. Trimming took 3 bases from V and 0 from J, leaving 15 bases between them. The CDR3 consists of 17 residues. The germline V gene encodes CDR1 MDHEN and CDR2 SYDVKM. CDR3 nucleotide sequence: TGTGCCAGCAGTTTCCAAGCGTGGGCAATTAGCAATCAGCCCCAGCATTTT. It specifies CASSFQAWAISNQPQHF.

This clonotype has only a few counts. The V and J genes are TRBV28 and TRBJ2-1; unclear D gene. Per germline, CDR1 MDHEN and CDR2 SYDVKM. V lost 5 bases to trimming and J lost 6 bases, with 8 bases between them. The CDR3 has 12 residues. The CDR3 protein is CASSPPFNEQFF. For the CDR3, the DNA is TGTGCCAGCAGTCCCCCTTTCAATGAGCAGTTCTTC.

Ten or more counts support this clonotype. V and J are TRBV4-3 and TRBJ2-3, with unresolved D. V was shortened by 1 base and J by 6 bases, with 8 bases between the two germline ends. Germline CDR1 is LGHNA and CDR2 is YSLEER. The CDR3 spans 13 residues. CDR3 sequence reads: CASSQVSRDTQYF. The CDR3 DNA reads as TGCGCCAGCAGCCAAGTGTCGAGGGATACGCAGTATTTT.

The genes are TRBV18 and TRBJ2-1; TRBD1 or TRBD2 may be the D gene (5 bases each). The length of the CDR3 is 17 residues. With 2 bases removed from V and 2 bases from J, the gap between germline ends came to 16 bases. Per germline, CDR1 KGHSH and CDR2 LQKENI. This CDR3 reads CASSPDKTGTAYNEQFF. As DNA, the CDR3 is TGTGCCAGCTCACCAGATAAAACCGGGACGGCCTACAATGAGCAGTTCTTC.

This clonotype was counted ten times or more. The gene calls are TRBV20-1 and TRBJ2-3; 8 positions agree with TRBD2. The CDR3 is made up of 14 amino acids. Germline lookup yields CDR1 DFQATT and CDR2 SNEGSKA (reference sequence). V was clipped by 3 bases and J by 3 bases; unmatched bases: 5. The chain's CDR3 is CSASGSGRTDTQYF. Written as DNA, the CDR3 is TGCAGTGCTAGCGGCAGCGGGAGAACAGATACGCAGTATTTT.

This clonotype was detected only a few times. V is TRBV28 and J is TRBJ2-7; TRBD1 might be the D (6 bases). Germline V lookup: CDR1 MDHEN, CDR2 SYDVKM. The CDR3 loop spans 12 amino acids. V was shortened by 8 bases and J by 2 bases, with 10 bases between the two germline ends. CDR3 protein: CASSDRTYEQYF. The CDR3 nucleotides are TGTGCCAGCTCCGACAGGACCTACGAGCAGTACTTC. Full variable domain (rest looked up from reference TRBV28 and TRBJ2-7): DVKVTQSSRYLVKRTGEKVFLECVQDMDHENMFWYRQDPGLGLRLIYFSYDVKMKEKGDIPEGYSVSREKKERFSLILESASTNQTSMYLCASSDRTYEQYFGPGTRLTVT.

This clonotype was counted a few times. This sequence joins TRBV7-8 and TRBJ1-2; D unresolved. The CDR3 has 15 amino acids. V was cut by 5 bases and J by 8 bases, with 21 bases left in between. Per germline, CDR1 SGHVS and CDR2 FQNEAQ. The CDR3 coding sequence is TGTGCCAGCAGCGCCCCGGGGTTCCATCGGGAGGGCTACACCTTC. This encodes CASSAPGFHREGYTF. Full variable domain (rest looked up from reference TRBV7-8 and TRBJ1-2): GAGVSQSPRYKVAKRGQDVALRCDPISGHVSLFWYQQALGQGPEFLTYFQNEAQLDKSGLPSDRFFAERPEGSVSTLKIQRTQQEDSAVYLCASSAPGFHREGYTFGSGTRLTVV.

This clonotype occurred many times. This chain uses TRBV27 with TRBJ2-7; D not resolved. The CDR3 has 14 residues. Germline CDR1 is MNHEY and CDR2 is SMNVEV (reference sequence). V dropped 4 bases and J dropped 2 bases, with 12 bases sitting between them. CDR3 protein: CASSWAKGTYEQYF. In DNA form, the CDR3 reads TGTGCCAGCAGTTGGGCAAAGGGCACCTACGAGCAGTACTTC.